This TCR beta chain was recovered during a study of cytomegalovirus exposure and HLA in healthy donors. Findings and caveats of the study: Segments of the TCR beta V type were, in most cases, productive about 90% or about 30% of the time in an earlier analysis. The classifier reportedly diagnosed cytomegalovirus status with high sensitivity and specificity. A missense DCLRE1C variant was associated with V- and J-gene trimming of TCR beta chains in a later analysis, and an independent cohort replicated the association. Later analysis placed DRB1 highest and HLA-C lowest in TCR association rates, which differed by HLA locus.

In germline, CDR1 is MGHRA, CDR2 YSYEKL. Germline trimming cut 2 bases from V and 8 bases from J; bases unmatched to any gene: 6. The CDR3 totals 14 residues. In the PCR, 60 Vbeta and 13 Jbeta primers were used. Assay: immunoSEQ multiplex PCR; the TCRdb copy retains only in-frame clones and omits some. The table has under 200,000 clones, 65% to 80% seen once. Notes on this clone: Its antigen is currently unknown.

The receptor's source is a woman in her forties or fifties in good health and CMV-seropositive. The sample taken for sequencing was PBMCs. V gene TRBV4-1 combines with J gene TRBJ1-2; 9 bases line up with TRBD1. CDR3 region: CASSQSGQGPGYTF. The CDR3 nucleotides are TGCGCCAGCAGCCAATCAGGACAGGGGCCCGGCTACACCTTC.